The TCR beta chain under discussion was sequenced for a study of monozygotic twins with inflammatory bowel disease. Through template switching, UMIs that included a 6-nucleotide sample barcode were added. Using the 5' RACE reads, TCRdb records one entry per CDR3 protein without DNA. This table lists over 350,000 distinct CDR3 sequences. The sample was blood. The clonotype was recovered from a human donor with ulcerative colitis or Crohn's disease, or a healthy co-twin of an affected twin (not recorded which).

Here the CDR3 reads CASRRNEKLFF. The rearrangement uses TRBV6-5 and TRBJ1-4. The length of the CDR3 is 11 residues. Germline V gives CDR1 MNHEY, CDR2 SVGAGI.